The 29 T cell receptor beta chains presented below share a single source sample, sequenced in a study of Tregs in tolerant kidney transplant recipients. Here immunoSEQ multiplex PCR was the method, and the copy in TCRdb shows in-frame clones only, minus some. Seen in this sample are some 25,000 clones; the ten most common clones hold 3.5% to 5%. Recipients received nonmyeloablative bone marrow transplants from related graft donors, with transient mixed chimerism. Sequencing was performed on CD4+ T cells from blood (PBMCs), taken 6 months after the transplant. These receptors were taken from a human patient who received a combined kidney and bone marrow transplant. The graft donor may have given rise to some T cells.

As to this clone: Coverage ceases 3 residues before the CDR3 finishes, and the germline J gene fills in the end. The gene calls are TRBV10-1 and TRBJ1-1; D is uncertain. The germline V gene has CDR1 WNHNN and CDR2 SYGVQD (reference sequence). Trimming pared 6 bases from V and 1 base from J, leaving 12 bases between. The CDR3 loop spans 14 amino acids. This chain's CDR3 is CASSRVLGNTEAFF. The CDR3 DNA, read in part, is TGCGCCAGCAGCCGGGTTCTGGGGAACACTGAA.

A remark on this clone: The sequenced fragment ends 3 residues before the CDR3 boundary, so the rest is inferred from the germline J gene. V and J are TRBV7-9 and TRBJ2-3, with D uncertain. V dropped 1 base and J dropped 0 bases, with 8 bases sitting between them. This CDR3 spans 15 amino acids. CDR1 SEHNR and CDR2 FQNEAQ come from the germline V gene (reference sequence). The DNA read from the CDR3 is TGTGCCAGCAGCTTAGTACAAGGGAGCACAGATACG. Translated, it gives CASSLVQGSTDT. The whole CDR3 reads CASSLVQGSTDTQYF.

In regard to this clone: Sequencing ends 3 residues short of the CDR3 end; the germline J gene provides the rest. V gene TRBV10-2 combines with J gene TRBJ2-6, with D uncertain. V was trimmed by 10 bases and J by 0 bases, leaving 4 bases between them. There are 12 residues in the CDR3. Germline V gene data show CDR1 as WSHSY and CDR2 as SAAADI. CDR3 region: CATSSGANVLTF. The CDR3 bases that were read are TGCGCCACCTCCTCTGGGGCCAACGTC.

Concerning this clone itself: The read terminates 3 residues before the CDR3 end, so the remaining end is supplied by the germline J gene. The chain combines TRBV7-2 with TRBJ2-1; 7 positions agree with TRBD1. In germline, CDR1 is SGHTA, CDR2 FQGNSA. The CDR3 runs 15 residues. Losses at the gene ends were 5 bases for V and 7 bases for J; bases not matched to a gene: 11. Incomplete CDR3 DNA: TGTGCCAGCAGCACACCCAGGGGGTCAACGAATGAG. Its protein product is CASSTPRGSTNE. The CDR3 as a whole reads CASSTPRGSTNEQFF.

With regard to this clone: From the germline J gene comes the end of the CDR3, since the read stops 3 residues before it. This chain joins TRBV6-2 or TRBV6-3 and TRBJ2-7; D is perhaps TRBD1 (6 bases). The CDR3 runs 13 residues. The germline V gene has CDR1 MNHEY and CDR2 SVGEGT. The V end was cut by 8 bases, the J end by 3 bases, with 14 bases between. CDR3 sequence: CASGRQAFYEQYF. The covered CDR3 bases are TGTGCCAGCGGCCGACAGGCCTTCTACGAG.

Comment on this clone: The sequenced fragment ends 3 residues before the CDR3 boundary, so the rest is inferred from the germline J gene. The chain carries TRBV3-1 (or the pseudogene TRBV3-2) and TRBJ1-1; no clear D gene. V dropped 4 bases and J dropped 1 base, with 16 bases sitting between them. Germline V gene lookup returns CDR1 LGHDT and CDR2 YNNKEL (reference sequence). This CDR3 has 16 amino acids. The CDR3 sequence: CASSRGGPASNTEAFF. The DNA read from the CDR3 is TGTGCCAGCAGCCGCGGAGGCCCGGCCTCGAACACTGAA.

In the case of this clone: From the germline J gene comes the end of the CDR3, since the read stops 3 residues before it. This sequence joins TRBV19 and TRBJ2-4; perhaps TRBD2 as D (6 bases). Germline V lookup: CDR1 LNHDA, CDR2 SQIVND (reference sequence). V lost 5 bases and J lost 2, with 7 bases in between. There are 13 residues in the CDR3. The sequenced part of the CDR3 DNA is TGTGCCAGTAGTCGGGGGACCAAAAACATT. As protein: CASSRGTKNI. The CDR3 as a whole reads CASSRGTKNIQYF.

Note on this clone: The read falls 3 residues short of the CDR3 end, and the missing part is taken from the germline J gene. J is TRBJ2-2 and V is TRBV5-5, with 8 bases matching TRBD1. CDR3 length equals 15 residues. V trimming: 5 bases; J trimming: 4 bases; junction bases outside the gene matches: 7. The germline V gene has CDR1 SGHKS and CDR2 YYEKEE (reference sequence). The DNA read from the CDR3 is TGTGCCAGCAGGCCCCAGGGGGCTTTCACCGGGGAG. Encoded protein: CASRPQGAFTGE. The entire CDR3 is CASRPQGAFTGELFF.

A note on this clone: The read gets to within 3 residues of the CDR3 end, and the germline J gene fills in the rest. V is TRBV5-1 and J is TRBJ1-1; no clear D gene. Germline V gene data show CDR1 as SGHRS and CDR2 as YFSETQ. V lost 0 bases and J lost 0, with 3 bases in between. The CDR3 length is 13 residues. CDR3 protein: CASSLEVNTEAFF. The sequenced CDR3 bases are TGCGCCAGCAGCTTGGAGGTGAACACTGAA. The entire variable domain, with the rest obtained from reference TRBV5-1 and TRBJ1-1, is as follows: KAGVTQTPRYLIKTRGQQVTLSCSPISGHRSVSWYQQTPGQGLQFLFEYFSETQRNKGNFPGRFSGRQFSNSRSEMNVSTLELGDSALYLCASSLEVNTEAFFGQGTRLTVV.

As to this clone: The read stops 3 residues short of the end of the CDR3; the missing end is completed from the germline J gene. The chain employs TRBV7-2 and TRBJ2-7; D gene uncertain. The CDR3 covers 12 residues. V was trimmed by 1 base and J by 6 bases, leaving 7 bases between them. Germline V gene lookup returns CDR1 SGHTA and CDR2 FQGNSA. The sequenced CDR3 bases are TGTGCCAGCAGCTTAGAACTAAGCGAG. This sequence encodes CASSLELSE. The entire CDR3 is CASSLELSEQYF.

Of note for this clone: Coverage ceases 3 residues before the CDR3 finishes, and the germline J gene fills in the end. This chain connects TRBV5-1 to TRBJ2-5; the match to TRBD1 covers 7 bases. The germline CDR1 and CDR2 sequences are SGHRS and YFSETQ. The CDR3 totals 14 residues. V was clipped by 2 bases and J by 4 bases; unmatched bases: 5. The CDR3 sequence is CASSFENRGETQYF. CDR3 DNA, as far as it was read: TGCGCCAGCAGCTTCGAGAACAGGGGAGAGACC.

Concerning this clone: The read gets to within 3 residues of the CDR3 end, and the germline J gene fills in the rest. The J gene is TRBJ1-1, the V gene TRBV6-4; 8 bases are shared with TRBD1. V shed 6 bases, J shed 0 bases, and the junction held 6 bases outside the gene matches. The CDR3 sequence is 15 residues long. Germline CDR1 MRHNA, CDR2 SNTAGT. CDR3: CASSPQGGVNTEAFF. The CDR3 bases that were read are TGTGCCAGCAGCCCACAGGGGGGAGTGAACACTGAA.

Incomplete CDR3 DNA: TGTGCCAGCAGTTTCCCCCACACAGATACG. Residues: CASSFPHTDT. The full CDR3 protein reads CASSFPHTDTQYF. The chain has TRBV27 and TRBJ2-3; D unresolved. The read gets to within 3 residues of the CDR3 end, and the germline J gene fills in the rest. The V end was cut by 3 bases, the J end by 2 bases, with 6 bases between. Germline V gene data show CDR1 as MNHEY and CDR2 as SMNVEV (reference sequence). The CDR3 totals 13 residues.

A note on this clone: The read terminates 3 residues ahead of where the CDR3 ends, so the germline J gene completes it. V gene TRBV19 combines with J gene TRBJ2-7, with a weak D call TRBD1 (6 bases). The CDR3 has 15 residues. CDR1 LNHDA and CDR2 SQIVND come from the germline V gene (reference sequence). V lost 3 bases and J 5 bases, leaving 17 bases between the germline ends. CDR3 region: CASSITQGRWDEQYF. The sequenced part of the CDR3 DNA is TGTGCCAGTAGTATTACGCAGGGGCGCTGGGACGAG. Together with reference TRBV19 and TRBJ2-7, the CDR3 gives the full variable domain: DGGITQSPKYLFRKEGQNVTLSCEQNLNHDAMYWYRQDPGQGLRLIYYSQIVNDFQKGDIAEGYSVSREKKESFPLTVTSAQKNPTAFYLCASSITQGRWDEQYFGPGTRLTVT.

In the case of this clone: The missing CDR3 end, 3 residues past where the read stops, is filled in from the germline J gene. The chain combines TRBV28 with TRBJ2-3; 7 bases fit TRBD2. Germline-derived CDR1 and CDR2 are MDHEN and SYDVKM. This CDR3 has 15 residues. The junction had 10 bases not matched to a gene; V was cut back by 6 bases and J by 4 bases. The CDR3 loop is CASRRWAGRADTQYF. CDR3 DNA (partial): TGTGCCAGCAGGAGATGGGCGGGGAGGGCAGATACG.

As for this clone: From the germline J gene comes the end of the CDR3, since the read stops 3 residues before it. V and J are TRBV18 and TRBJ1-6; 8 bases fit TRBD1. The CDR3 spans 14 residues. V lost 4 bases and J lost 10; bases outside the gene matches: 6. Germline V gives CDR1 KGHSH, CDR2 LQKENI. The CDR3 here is CASSLTGEKSPLHF. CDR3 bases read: TGTGCCAGCTCACTGACAGGGGAGAAGTCACCC.

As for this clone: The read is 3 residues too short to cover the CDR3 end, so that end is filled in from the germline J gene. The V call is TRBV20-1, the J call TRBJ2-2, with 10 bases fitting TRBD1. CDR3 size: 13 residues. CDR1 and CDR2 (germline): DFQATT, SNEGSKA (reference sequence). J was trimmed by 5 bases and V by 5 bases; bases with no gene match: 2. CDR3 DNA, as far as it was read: TGCAGTGCTGCGGGACAGGGGACCGGGGAG. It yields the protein CSAAGQGTGE. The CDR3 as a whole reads CSAAGQGTGELFF.

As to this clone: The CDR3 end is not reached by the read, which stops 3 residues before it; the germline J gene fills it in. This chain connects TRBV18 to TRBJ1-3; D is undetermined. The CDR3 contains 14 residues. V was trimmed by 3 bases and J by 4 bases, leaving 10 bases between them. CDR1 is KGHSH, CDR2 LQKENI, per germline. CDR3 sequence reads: CASSPRLLGNTIYF. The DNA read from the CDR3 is TGTGCCAGCTCACCCAGGCTCCTAGGAAACACC.

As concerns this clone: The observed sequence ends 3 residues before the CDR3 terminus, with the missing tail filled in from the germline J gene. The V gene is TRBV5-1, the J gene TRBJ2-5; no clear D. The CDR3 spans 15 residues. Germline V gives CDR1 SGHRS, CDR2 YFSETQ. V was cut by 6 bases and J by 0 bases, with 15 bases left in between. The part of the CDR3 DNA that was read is TGCGCCAGCATGCTAGGCCTTTATGACCAAGAGACC. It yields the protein CASMLGLYDQET. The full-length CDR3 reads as CASMLGLYDQETQYF.

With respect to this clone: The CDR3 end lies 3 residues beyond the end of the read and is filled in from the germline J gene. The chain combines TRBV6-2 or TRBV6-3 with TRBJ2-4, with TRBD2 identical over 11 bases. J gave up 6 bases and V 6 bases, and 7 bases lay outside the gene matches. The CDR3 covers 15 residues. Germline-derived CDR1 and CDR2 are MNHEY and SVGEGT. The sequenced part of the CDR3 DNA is TGTGCCAGCAGCACCGGGACTAGCGGACGAAACATT. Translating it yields CASSTGTSGRNI. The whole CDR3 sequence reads CASSTGTSGRNIQYF.

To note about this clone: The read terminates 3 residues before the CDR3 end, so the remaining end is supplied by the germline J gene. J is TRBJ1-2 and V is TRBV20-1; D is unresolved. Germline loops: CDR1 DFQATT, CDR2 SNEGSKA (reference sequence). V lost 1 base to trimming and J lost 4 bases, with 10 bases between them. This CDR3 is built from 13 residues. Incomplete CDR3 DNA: TGCAGTGCTAGAGGGCTGTCGTCCTATGGC. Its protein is CSARGLSSYG. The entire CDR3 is CSARGLSSYGYTF.

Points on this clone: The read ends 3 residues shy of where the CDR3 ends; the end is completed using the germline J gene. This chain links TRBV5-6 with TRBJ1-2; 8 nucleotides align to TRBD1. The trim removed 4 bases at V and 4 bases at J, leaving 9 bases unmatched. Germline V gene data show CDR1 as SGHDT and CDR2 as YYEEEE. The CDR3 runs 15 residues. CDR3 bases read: TGTGCCAGCAGCCCCGGGACAGGCTTATCCTATGGC. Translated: CASSPGTGLSYG. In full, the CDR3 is CASSPGTGLSYGYTF.

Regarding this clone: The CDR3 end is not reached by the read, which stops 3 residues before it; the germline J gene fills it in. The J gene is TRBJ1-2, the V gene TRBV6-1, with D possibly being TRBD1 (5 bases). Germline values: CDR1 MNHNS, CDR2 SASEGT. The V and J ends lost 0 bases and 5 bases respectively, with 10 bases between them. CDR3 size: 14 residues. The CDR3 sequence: CASSEAPGWYGYTF. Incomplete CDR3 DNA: TGTGCCAGCAGTGAAGCCCCAGGGTGGTATGGC.

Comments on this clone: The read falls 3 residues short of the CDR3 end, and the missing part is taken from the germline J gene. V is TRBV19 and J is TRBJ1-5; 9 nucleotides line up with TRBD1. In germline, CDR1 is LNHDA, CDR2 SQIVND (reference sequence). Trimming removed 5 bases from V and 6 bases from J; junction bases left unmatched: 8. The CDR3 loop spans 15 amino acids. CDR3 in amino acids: CASSSLGQGVQPQHF. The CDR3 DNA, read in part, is TGTGCCAGTAGTTCTTTGGGACAGGGAGTTCAGCCC.

The DNA read from the CDR3 is TGCAGTGCTAGTGGCCCCACAGAGAACACTGAA. This encodes CSASGPTENTE. The full CDR3 protein is CSASGPTENTEAFF. The genes are TRBV20-1 and TRBJ1-1; no clear D. With the read ending 3 residues before the CDR3 end, the germline J gene is used to fill in that end. V lost 3 bases to trimming and J lost 1 base, with 12 bases between them. Germline V gives CDR1 DFQATT, CDR2 SNEGSKA (reference sequence). This CDR3 has 14 amino acids.

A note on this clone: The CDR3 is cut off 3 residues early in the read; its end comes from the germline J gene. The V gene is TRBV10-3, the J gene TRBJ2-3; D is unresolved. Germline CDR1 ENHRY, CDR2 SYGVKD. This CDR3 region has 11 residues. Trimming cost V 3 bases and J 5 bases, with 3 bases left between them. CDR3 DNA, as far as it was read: TGTGCCATCAGTGACGGAGATACG. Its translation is CAISDGDT. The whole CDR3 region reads CAISDGDTQYF.

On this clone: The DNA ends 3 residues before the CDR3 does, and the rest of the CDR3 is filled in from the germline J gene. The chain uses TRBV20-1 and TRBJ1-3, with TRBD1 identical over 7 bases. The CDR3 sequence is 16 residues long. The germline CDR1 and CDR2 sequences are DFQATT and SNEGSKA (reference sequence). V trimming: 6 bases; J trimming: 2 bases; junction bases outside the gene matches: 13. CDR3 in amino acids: CSAAQGGSPAGNTIYF. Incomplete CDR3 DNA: TGCAGTGCCGCCCAGGGGGGTAGTCCAGCTGGAAACACC.

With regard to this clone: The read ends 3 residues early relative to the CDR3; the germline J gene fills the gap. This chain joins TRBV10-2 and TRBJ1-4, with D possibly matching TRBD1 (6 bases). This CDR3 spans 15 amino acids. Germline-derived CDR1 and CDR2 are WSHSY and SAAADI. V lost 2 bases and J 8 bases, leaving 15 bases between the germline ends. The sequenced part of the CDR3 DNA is TGCGCCAGCAGTGAGCGGGGGGCAGGGGACGAAAAA. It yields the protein CASSERGAGDEK. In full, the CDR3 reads CASSERGAGDEKLFF.

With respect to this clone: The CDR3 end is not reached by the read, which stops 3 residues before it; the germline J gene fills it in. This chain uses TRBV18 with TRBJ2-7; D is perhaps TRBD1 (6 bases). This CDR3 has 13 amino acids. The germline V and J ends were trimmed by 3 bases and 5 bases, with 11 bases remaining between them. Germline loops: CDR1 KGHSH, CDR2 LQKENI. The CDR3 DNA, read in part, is TGTGCCAGCTCACCGGGCAGGGGCCACGAG. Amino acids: CASSPGRGHE. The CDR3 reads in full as CASSPGRGHEQYF.